Listed below are T cell receptor beta chains from one sample, sequenced in a study of OX40 agonist ivuxolimab in advanced cancers. Data came from immunoSEQ multiplex PCR; TCRdb stores just in-frame clones and leaves some out. The top ten clones hold about 0.63% of a sample with tens of thousands of clones, over 85% of them seen once. This material consisted of CD4+ or CD8+ T cells sorted from blood, taken in a trial of the OX40 agonist ivuxolimab. Receptor source: an adult with an advanced solid tumor such as melanoma, head and neck, liver or kidney cancer. CDR3s include the opening cysteine and the closing phenylalanine or tryptophan. D genes are given only for firm matches. Size is stated for part of the rows, as once, few or many counts, or as a class when the clone is expanded.

CDR3nt,CDR3aa,v_gene,d_gene,abundance,j_gene
TGCGCCAGCAGCTTGGCACCCAGTCTTAATGAAAAACTGTTTTTT,CASSLAPSLNEKLFF,TRBV5-1,NA,NA,TRBJ1-4
TGCGCCAGCAGCTTGGTAGGCGAGCAGTACTTC,CASSLVGEQYF,TRBV5-1,NA,NA,TRBJ2-7
TGTGCCAGCAGCTTGGGACAGGGAGTAAGAGATGAAAAACTGTTTTTT,CASSLGQGVRDEKLFF,TRBV5-4,TRBD1,NA,TRBJ1-4
TGCGCCAGCAGCCAAACAGGGCCTCTCTACGAGCAGTACTTC,CASSQTGPLYEQYF,TRBV4-1,NA,NA,TRBJ2-7
TGTGCCAGCAGCTTGGTTCCCAGAACCTACGAGCAGTACTTC,CASSLVPRTYEQYF,TRBV5-5,NA,NA,TRBJ2-7
TGTGCCAGTAGTATAGATCGGGGATACTATGGCTACACCTTC,CASSIDRGYYGYTF,TRBV19,NA,NA,TRBJ1-2
TGTGCCACCTTGTCGGGGGGCCTCGCCTACAATGAGCAGTTCTTC,CATLSGGLAYNEQFF,TRBV10-3,NA,NA,TRBJ2-1
TGTGCCAGCAGTGCCAGGGGTACGGGTAATGAAAAACTGTTTTTT,CASSARGTGNEKLFF,TRBV6-1,NA,NA,TRBJ1-4
TGTGCCACCAGCAGAGTCGGGTACCGGGACTCCTACAATGAGCAGTTCTTC,CATSRVGYRDSYNEQFF,TRBV15,NA,NA,TRBJ2-1
TGTGCCAGTAGTGGACGGACAGCCACACAAGCTTTCTTT,CASSGRTATQAFF,TRBV19,NA,NA,TRBJ1-1
TGTGCCAGCAGCGCGGGGACAGGGCAGTACGACGAGCAGTACTTC,CASSAGTGQYDEQYF,TRBV9,TRBD1,NA,TRBJ2-7
TGTGCCAGCAGTGAAACGATCCCAGATACGCAGTATTTT,CASSETIPDTQYF,TRBV6-1,NA,NA,TRBJ2-3
TGTGCCAGCAGCCATCCGGGACCCACAGATACGCAGTATTTT,CASSHPGPTDTQYF,TRBV7-2,NA,NA,TRBJ2-3
TGTGCCAGCAGCTTGGAGCGGGGGGCCGGGGAAAAACTGTTTTTT,CASSLERGAGEKLFF,TRBV7-9,NA,NA,TRBJ1-4
TGTGCCAGCAGTTACTCGGGCTTTCGGGGCTCCTACGAGCAGTACTTC,CASSYSGFRGSYEQYF,TRBV6-5,NA,once,TRBJ2-7
TGTGCCAGCAGGGCAGGACCGCCGATGGACAAAAACATTCAGTACTTC,CASRAGPPMDKNIQYF,TRBV27,NA,NA,TRBJ2-4
TGTGCCAGCTCACCACTACCCGGGAGGACCTACGAGCAGTACTTC,CASSPLPGRTYEQYF,TRBV18,TRBD2,once,TRBJ2-7
TGTGCCTGGAGTAAGGGGGCAAGTGACAATCAGCCCCAGCATTTT,CAWSKGASDNQPQHF,TRBV30,TRBD1,NA,TRBJ1-5
TGTGCCAGCAGCCCCGGGACCGGCGGGGTTTTCAACTATGGCTACACCTTC,CASSPGTGGVFNYGYTF,TRBV7-9,NA,NA,TRBJ1-2
TGTGCCAGCAGCGTAGCGGGAGGGAACATTCAGTACTTC,CASSVAGGNIQYF,TRBV9,TRBD2,NA,TRBJ2-4
TGCGCCAGCAGCATTCGGACAGGAAGGAACACTGAAGCTTTCTTT,CASSIRTGRNTEAFF,TRBV5-1,TRBD1,NA,TRBJ1-1
TGTGCCAGTAGTGTGGGACAGGTCACAGATACGCAGTATTTT,CASSVGQVTDTQYF,TRBV19,TRBD1,NA,TRBJ2-3
TGCGCCAGCAGCTTGCCAACGGCCGTGTCCTACGAGCAGTACTTC,CASSLPTAVSYEQYF,TRBV5-1,NA,NA,TRBJ2-7
TGTGCCAGCAGCTTAGACCCTAGCGGATGGTACAATGAGCAGTTCTTC,CASSLDPSGWYNEQFF,TRBV7-2,TRBD2,NA,TRBJ2-1
TGTGCCAGCAGCTTAGTCGTTACTAGCGGGAGGGGGGAGACCCAGTACTTC,CASSLVVTSGRGETQYF,TRBV7-6,TRBD2,NA,TRBJ2-5
TGTGCCAGCAGCCGAGAGGGAGGGGCGCGTTGGGAGACCCAGTACTTC,CASSREGGARWETQYF,TRBV11-1,TRBD2,NA,TRBJ2-5
TGCGCCAGCAGCTTGCAGGGAGGTATTGACTATGGCTACACCTTC,CASSLQGGIDYGYTF,TRBV5-1,NA,NA,TRBJ1-2
TGTGCCAGCAGCTCGTCAGGGGGCGCACACTATGGCTACACCTTC,CASSSSGGAHYGYTF,TRBV6-5,TRBD1,NA,TRBJ1-2
TGTGCCGGCAGCCCCCGGACAAACTCTGGAAACACCATATATTTT,CAGSPRTNSGNTIYF,TRBV6-5,NA,NA,TRBJ1-3
TGCGCCAGCGGGGAGCTGGGCACAGATACGCAGTATTTT,CASGELGTDTQYF,TRBV5-1,NA,NA,TRBJ2-3
TGTGCCAGCAACGAGCGGGGAAGCTCCTACGAGCAGTACTTC,CASNERGSSYEQYF,TRBV19,TRBD2,once,TRBJ2-7
TGTGCCAGCAGTCCGGGACAGACCCCTGAAAAACTGTTTTTT,CASSPGQTPEKLFF,TRBV5-4,TRBD1,NA,TRBJ1-4
TGTGCCAGCAGCTTAGTCAGACTAGCGGGGCAAGAGACCCAGTACTTC,CASSLVRLAGQETQYF,TRBV7-6,TRBD2,NA,TRBJ2-5
TGCGCCAGCAGCACCCAAATGGGAACCTCTGGAAACACCATATATTTT,CASSTQMGTSGNTIYF,TRBV5-1,NA,once,TRBJ1-3
TGTGCCAGCAGCCTCCTAGCGTCAGAGACCCAGTACTTC,CASSLLASETQYF,TRBV7-3,NA,NA,TRBJ2-5
TGTGCCAGCAGAAACGGGGGGGCCCCAGATACGCAGTATTTT,CASRNGGAPDTQYF,TRBV6-6,TRBD2,once,TRBJ2-3
TGTGCCAGCAGTGATGACGGCTATGGCTACACCTTC,CASSDDGYGYTF,TRBV2,NA,NA,TRBJ1-2
TGCGCCAGCAGACAAGGGACAGGGAACAATGAGCAGTTCTTC,CASRQGTGNNEQFF,TRBV5-1,TRBD1,NA,TRBJ2-1
TGTGCCAGCAGCGCAAACCGTTACGAGCAGTACTTC,CASSANRYEQYF,TRBV7-9,NA,NA,TRBJ2-7
TGCGCCAGCAGCCCGTCGGTCGCTGGAAACACCATATATTTT,CASSPSVAGNTIYF,TRBV5-1,NA,NA,TRBJ1-3
TGTGCCAGCAGTGAAGCCAGGGGGGAGAAAGAGACCCAGTACTTC,CASSEARGEKETQYF,TRBV2,NA,NA,TRBJ2-5
TGTGCCAGCAGCTTTGGGGCAGCTGAAGCTTTCTTT,CASSFGAAEAFF,TRBV7-8,NA,NA,TRBJ1-1